This TCR beta chain comes out of a study of CXCR3-negative and CXCR3-positive naive CD8 T cells. In the study overall: A total of 130 million to 150 million TRB reads was generated, with about 1.5 +/- 0.3 million per library. General study points: More hydrophobic TRB CDR3s were found in CXCR3-positive naive cells than in CXCR3-negative naive cells. Freshly isolated PBMCs were used in most assays, given partial CXCR3 loss after freezing.

Germline loops: CDR1 SQVTM, CDR2 ANQGSEA. CDR3 length: 12 residues. The TRB cDNA libraries were prepared by 5' RACE with UMI labels. Reanalyzing the 5' RACE reads, TCRdb keeps one entry per CDR3 protein, without DNA. Its listing shows 100,000 to 150,000 distinct CDR3 sequences. A CD45RO-CCR7+CD27+CD95- phenotype identified naive CD8+ T cells. Note on this clonotype: The antigen is unknown.

The sequencing sample was made of naive CXCR3- CD8+ T cells from blood. Subset of the sample: CD45RO-CCR7+CD27+CD95- naive CD8+ T cells lacking CXCR3 (TNR3-). This receptor was identified in a human donor in good health. Some clones in this sample may be carry-over from other donors' samples. The rearrangement links TRBV29-1 to TRBJ1-2; TCRdb designates TRBD1, a call that cannot be tested without DNA. CDR3 in amino acids: CSVEDRAGGYTF.